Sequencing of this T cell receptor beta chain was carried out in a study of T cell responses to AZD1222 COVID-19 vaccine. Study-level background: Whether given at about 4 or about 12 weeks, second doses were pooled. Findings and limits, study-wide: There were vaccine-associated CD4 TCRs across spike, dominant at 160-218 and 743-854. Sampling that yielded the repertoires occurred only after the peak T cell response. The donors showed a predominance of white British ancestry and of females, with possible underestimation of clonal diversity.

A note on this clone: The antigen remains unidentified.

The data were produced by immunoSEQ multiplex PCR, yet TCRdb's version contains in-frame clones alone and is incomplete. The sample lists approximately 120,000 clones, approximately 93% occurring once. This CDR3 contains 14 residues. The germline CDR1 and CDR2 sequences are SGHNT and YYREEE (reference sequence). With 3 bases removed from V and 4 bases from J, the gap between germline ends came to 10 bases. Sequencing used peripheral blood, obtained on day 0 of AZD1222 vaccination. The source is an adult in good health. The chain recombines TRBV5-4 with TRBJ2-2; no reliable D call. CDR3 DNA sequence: TGTGCCAGCAGCTCCCCTCTACTCACCGGGGAGCTGTTTTTT. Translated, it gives CASSSPLLTGELFF.